Listed below are T cell receptor beta chains from one sample, sequenced in a study of beta chain features in type 1 diabetes. Sequenced by immunoSEQ multiplex PCR; TCRdb stores in-frame clones only, minus some. The data contain around 16,000 clones, about three quarters of them seen just once; the ten biggest clones take up about 0.77%. The sample consisted of stem cell memory CD4+ T cells from blood. The receptors here all came from a man aged 25-45 years with type 1 diabetes. Both conserved end residues are part of each CDR3. Each record gives: J gene, CDR3 length, V gene, clone size, D gene, CDR3 DNA, CDR3 protein. A D gene is named only where the DNA matches it firmly. Expanded clones are given a class, and other clones once, few, many or no size at all.

J gene: TRBJ2-5; CDR3 length: 11; V gene: TRBV7-2; clone size: once; D gene: .; CDR3 DNA: TGTGCCAGCAGCCAAAGCGAGACCCAGTACTTC; CDR3 protein: CASSQSETQYF
J gene: TRBJ1-1; CDR3 length: 15; V gene: TRBV5-1; clone size: .; D gene: TRBD1; CDR3 DNA: TGCGCCAGCAGATACGACAGGGATCGGAACACTGAAGCTTTCTTT; CDR3 protein: CASRYDRDRNTEAFF
J gene: TRBJ1-1; CDR3 length: 14; V gene: TRBV7-9; clone size: once; D gene: .; CDR3 DNA: TGTGCCAGCAGCTTAGTCGGGGGGCTCACTGAAGCTTTCTTT; CDR3 protein: CASSLVGGLTEAFF
J gene: TRBJ2-5; CDR3 length: 14; V gene: TRBV5-1; clone size: .; D gene: TRBD1; CDR3 DNA: TGCGCCAGCAGCTTAACAGGGGGCGGAGAGACCCAGTACTTC; CDR3 protein: CASSLTGGGETQYF
J gene: TRBJ2-2; CDR3 length: 17; V gene: TRBV19; clone size: .; D gene: TRBD1; CDR3 DNA: TGTGCCAGTAGTATAGCGTTAGGGACAGGGAACACCGGGGAGCTGTTTTTT; CDR3 protein: CASSIALGTGNTGELFF
J gene: TRBJ2-7; CDR3 length: 14; V gene: TRBV28; clone size: once; D gene: TRBD2; CDR3 DNA: TGTGCCAGCCGCAACCCACGCGGGGGCTACGAGCAGTACTTC; CDR3 protein: CASRNPRGGYEQYF
J gene: TRBJ2-3; CDR3 length: 17; V gene: TRBV11-2; clone size: few; D gene: .; CDR3 DNA: TGTGCCAGCAGCTCCCAAGGGGGGGGCGGGGGCACAGATACGCAGTATTTT; CDR3 protein: CASSSQGGGGGTDTQYF
J gene: TRBJ1-2; CDR3 length: 14; V gene: TRBV18; clone size: .; D gene: TRBD1; CDR3 DNA: TGTGCCAGCTCGCCGCCGACAGGGAACTATGGCTACACCTTC; CDR3 protein: CASSPPTGNYGYTF
J gene: TRBJ1-6; CDR3 length: 13; V gene: TRBV5-1; clone size: .; D gene: .; CDR3 DNA: TGCGCCAGCAGTTTCGGTGTGGATTCACCCCTCCACTTT; CDR3 protein: CASSFGVDSPLHF
J gene: TRBJ1-1; CDR3 length: 15; V gene: TRBV4-1; clone size: .; D gene: TRBD1; CDR3 DNA: TGCGCCAGCAGCCGAGACAGGGAGGGGGACACTGAAGCTTTCTTT; CDR3 protein: CASSRDREGDTEAFF
J gene: TRBJ1-6; CDR3 length: 13; V gene: TRBV29-1; clone size: .; D gene: TRBD1; CDR3 DNA: TGCAGCGCCACACAGGGGGTCGGATCACCCCTCCACTTT; CDR3 protein: CSATQGVGSPLHF
J gene: TRBJ2-1; CDR3 length: 16; V gene: TRBV5-1; clone size: .; D gene: .; CDR3 DNA: TGCGCCAGCAGCTTGTTTGGGGGGGCCTCCTACAATGAGCAGTTCTTC; CDR3 protein: CASSLFGGASYNEQFF
J gene: TRBJ2-3; CDR3 length: 16; V gene: TRBV18; clone size: .; D gene: .; CDR3 DNA: TGTGCCAGCTCACCACGGGAGGTTACCGCCACAGATACGCAGTATTTT; CDR3 protein: CASSPREVTATDTQYF
J gene: TRBJ2-5; CDR3 length: 15; V gene: TRBV5-6; clone size: .; D gene: .; CDR3 DNA: TGTGCCAGCAACACCGAGAAGGGGTACCAAGAGACCCAGTACTTC; CDR3 protein: CASNTEKGYQETQYF
J gene: TRBJ1-1; CDR3 length: 11; V gene: TRBV29-1; clone size: .; D gene: .; CDR3 DNA: TGCAGCGTCACAGGAAACACTGAAGCTTTCTTT; CDR3 protein: CSVTGNTEAFF
J gene: TRBJ2-4; CDR3 length: 14; V gene: TRBV6-6; clone size: .; D gene: .; CDR3 DNA: TGTGCCAGCAGCCGGGGAGGTAACAAAAACATTCAGTACTTC; CDR3 protein: CASSRGGNKNIQYF
J gene: TRBJ2-3; CDR3 length: 14; V gene: TRBV7-9; clone size: few; D gene: .; CDR3 DNA: TGTGCCAGCAGCTCTACACAGGGCACAGATACGCAGTATTTT; CDR3 protein: CASSSTQGTDTQYF
J gene: TRBJ1-1; CDR3 length: 13; V gene: TRBV15; clone size: .; D gene: .; CDR3 DNA: TGTGCCACCAGTCACGGAGGGGACACTGAAGCTTTCTTT; CDR3 protein: CATSHGGDTEAFF
J gene: TRBJ1-2; CDR3 length: 15; V gene: TRBV28; clone size: .; D gene: TRBD1; CDR3 DNA: TGTGCCAGCACCCCTGGGGACAGGGGGTTTGATGGCTACACCTTC; CDR3 protein: CASTPGDRGFDGYTF
J gene: TRBJ2-7; CDR3 length: 15; V gene: TRBV18; clone size: once; D gene: TRBD1; CDR3 DNA: TGTGCCAGCTCGCCGCGACAGGGCAACGCCTACGAGCAGTACTTC; CDR3 protein: CASSPRQGNAYEQYF
J gene: TRBJ2-1; CDR3 length: 15; V gene: TRBV2; clone size: few; D gene: .; CDR3 DNA: TGTGCCAGCAAGGGATTAGGGGGTTCCTACAATGAGCAGTTCTTC; CDR3 protein: CASKGLGGSYNEQFF
J gene: TRBJ2-7; CDR3 length: 13; V gene: TRBV7-2; clone size: few; D gene: TRBD2; CDR3 DNA: TGTGCCAGCAGCGTCAGCGGGGGGTACGAGCAGTACTTC; CDR3 protein: CASSVSGGYEQYF
J gene: TRBJ2-7; CDR3 length: 17; V gene: TRBV5-1; clone size: .; D gene: TRBD1; CDR3 DNA: TGCGCCAGCAGCCACTATTCCGGGACAGGGAATACCTACGAGCAGTACTTC; CDR3 protein: CASSHYSGTGNTYEQYF